A selection of T cell receptor beta chains follows, all from one sample in a study of cytomegalovirus exposure and HLA in healthy donors. Only in-frame clones appear in the TCRdb table, and some are missing; sequencing was by immunoSEQ multiplex PCR. The table records over 200,000 clones, 75% to 85% of them present only once. Sequenced: PBMCs. These receptors were obtained from a woman aged 55-75 years in good health and CMV-seropositive. Each CDR3 is given with its conserved first and last residue. D genes are given only for firm matches. A row's size may be missing; if present it is once, few, many or a size class.

V,D,size,J,DNA,CDR3
TRBV2,TRBD1,NA,TRBJ1-5,TGTGCCAGCAGTGAAACAGGGGCCCGGGGAGCCCAGCATTTT,CASSETGARGAQHF
TRBV10-1,TRBD1,few,TRBJ1-5,TGCGCCAGCAGTGAAGTGCAGGGGGGTTTGCAGCCCCAGCATTTT,CASSEVQGGLQPQHF
TRBV18,TRBD1,NA,TRBJ2-7,TGTGCCAGCTCACCAGGCGACAGGGGTGGCTACGAGCAGTACTTC,CASSPGDRGGYEQYF
TRBV7-8,TRBD1,NA,TRBJ1-3,TGTGCCAGCAGCTTAGCGGCAGGGGGAGGAAACACCATATATTTT,CASSLAAGGGNTIYF
TRBV18,NA,NA,TRBJ2-3,TGTGCCAGCTCACTTTCTTGGACTAGCACAGATACGCAGTATTTT,CASSLSWTSTDTQYF
TRBV7-9,TRBD2,NA,TRBJ2-3,TGTGCCAGCAGCTCAAGACTAGCGGTCACAGATACGCAGTATTTT,CASSSRLAVTDTQYF
TRBV9,TRBD2,once,TRBJ2-5,TGTGCCAGCAGCGTCAGGGGACTAGGCCTAGAGACCCAGTACTTC,CASSVRGLGLETQYF
TRBV15,TRBD1,NA,TRBJ2-7,TGTGCCACCAGCAGAGCAGGGGGATCCTACGAGCAGTACTTC,CATSRAGGSYEQYF
TRBV7-9,NA,NA,TRBJ2-2,TGTGCCAGCAGCCTTAATACCGGGGAGCTGTTTTTT,CASSLNTGELFF
TRBV11-2,NA,NA,TRBJ2-5,TGTGCCAGCAGCTTAGTCGGGAGTTCAGGAGAGACCCAGTACTTC,CASSLVGSSGETQYF
TRBV27,TRBD1,NA,TRBJ1-2,TGTGCCAGCAGTCCCGGACAGGGTAACTATGGCTACACCTTC,CASSPGQGNYGYTF
TRBV21-1,NA,few,TRBJ1-1,TGTGCCAGCAGCAAAGTATCAACAGGGCCCATGAACACTGAAGCTTTCTTT,CASSKVSTGPMNTEAFF
TRBV15,TRBD2,few,TRBJ2-3,TGTGCCACCAGCAGAGATGCTAGCGGGGCCACAGATACGCAGTATTTT,CATSRDASGATDTQYF
TRBV9,TRBD2,NA,TRBJ2-3,TGTGCCAGCAGCTCACAGGGACTAGATGGTCTGACAGATACGCAGTATTTT,CASSSQGLDGLTDTQYF
TRBV4-1,TRBD1,NA,TRBJ2-7,TGCGCCAGCAGCCCGGGACAGGATTACTACGAGCAGTACTTC,CASSPGQDYYEQYF
TRBV19,NA,NA,TRBJ1-2,TGTGCCAGTAGTATAGGGCGACAGCGCCTTAACTATGGCTACACCTTC,CASSIGRQRLNYGYTF
TRBV9,NA,NA,TRBJ1-6,TGTGCCAGCACCCGGGATAATTCACCCCTCCACTTT,CASTRDNSPLHF
TRBV9,NA,NA,TRBJ2-1,TGTGCCAGCAGCCCCAAAACCGGGACTCCCTACAATGAGCAGTTCTTC,CASSPKTGTPYNEQFF
TRBV7-9,NA,NA,TRBJ1-4,TGTGCCAGCAGCTTAGGTATAGGGGGAGATGAAAAACTGTTTTTT,CASSLGIGGDEKLFF
TRBV10-3,TRBD1,NA,TRBJ1-5,TGTGCCATCAGCGGTACAGGGGGATGGGAGCCCCAGCATTTT,CAISGTGGWEPQHF
TRBV5-4,TRBD1,NA,TRBJ1-1,TGTGCCAGCAGCCGGGACAGGAACACTGAAGCTTTCTTT,CASSRDRNTEAFF
TRBV5-5,NA,NA,TRBJ1-2,TGTGCCAGCAGCCCCTGGGGGGAAGGGGGCTACACCTTC,CASSPWGEGGYTF
TRBV5-8,NA,few,TRBJ1-1,TGTGCCAGCAGCAAGAAGCCGGACACTGAAGCTTTCTTT,CASSKKPDTEAFF
TRBV5-1,NA,NA,TRBJ2-3,TGCGCCAGCAGCCGAGAGGATACGCAGTATTTT,CASSREDTQYF
TRBV7-9,NA,NA,TRBJ1-1,TGTGCCAGCAGCTTAGAAGCGAACACTGAAGCTTTCTTT,CASSLEANTEAFF
TRBV5-1,TRBD2,NA,TRBJ2-7,TGCGCCAGCAGAATGACTAGCGGCTCCTACGAGCAGTACTTC,CASRMTSGSYEQYF
TRBV10-3,TRBD2,NA,TRBJ2-3,TGTGCCATCAGTGGGGCGGGGGGGCCAGATACGCAGTATTTT,CAISGAGGPDTQYF
TRBV19,NA,NA,TRBJ2-5,TGTGCCAGTAGTAGCGGGTCCGGGGTGGAGACCCAGTACTTC,CASSSGSGVETQYF
TRBV4-2,TRBD2,NA,TRBJ2-1,TGTGCCAGCAGCCAAGTTGGTAGCGGGGGCGAGCAGTTCTTC,CASSQVGSGGEQFF
TRBV19,TRBD1,NA,TRBJ1-2,TGTGCCAGTGGGGGACAGGGACACCACTATGGCTACACCTTC,CASGGQGHHYGYTF
TRBV7-8,NA,few,TRBJ2-2,TGTGCCAGCAGCTCCTCCAGGAACACCGGGGAGCTGTTTTTT,CASSSSRNTGELFF
TRBV7-9,TRBD2,NA,TRBJ2-3,TGTGCCAGCAGCCCAGGGACGGCTAGCGGGAGTGCAGATACGCAGTATTTT,CASSPGTASGSADTQYF
TRBV30,NA,NA,TRBJ2-3,TGTGCCTGGAGTGCCCTGGGGACTAGCACAGATACGCAGTATTTT,CAWSALGTSTDTQYF
TRBV5-1,TRBD2,NA,TRBJ2-2,TGCGCCAGCAGTTACGGACTAGCGGACGGGGAGCTGTTTTTT,CASSYGLADGELFF
TRBV29-1,TRBD1,NA,TRBJ2-7,TGCAGCGTACTCCGACAGGGATCCTACGAGCAGTACTTC,CSVLRQGSYEQYF
TRBV29-1,NA,NA,TRBJ1-1,TGCAGCGTTGGAGAGGGTGGAGTCTCGGGGGAAGCTTTCTTT,CSVGEGGVSGEAFF
TRBV19,TRBD2,once,TRBJ2-1,TGTGCCAGTAGTACCCTAGCGGGAGGGCAGTTCTTC,CASSTLAGGQFF
TRBV21-1,NA,NA,TRBJ1-6,TGTGCCAGCAGCAAAGGGCCAGGGGACAATTCACCCCTCCACTTT,CASSKGPGDNSPLHF
TRBV30,NA,once,TRBJ2-1,TGTGCCTGCCCCCTCACAGGGAACTCCTACAATGAGCAGTTCTTC,CACPLTGNSYNEQFF
TRBV5-4,TRBD2,NA,TRBJ2-1,TGTGCCAGCAGCGCCGGGCGGGGGAGGGCCTACAATGAGCAGTTCTTC,CASSAGRGRAYNEQFF
TRBV5-6,NA,few,TRBJ2-3,TGTGCCAGCAGCTTGGGAGGGGGGGTGGGCACAGATACGCAGTATTTT,CASSLGGGVGTDTQYF
TRBV11-2,NA,NA,TRBJ1-1,TGTGCCAGCAGCCTCCAGGGGTCTGAAGCTTTCTTT,CASSLQGSEAFF
TRBV2,TRBD1,once,TRBJ1-5,TGTGCCAGCAGTGGGGGGACAGGTAAAAGCAATCAGCCCCAGCATTTT,CASSGGTGKSNQPQHF
TRBV28,TRBD1,NA,TRBJ2-7,TGTGCCAGCAGTACCGCCGGGACAGGGGGCAACGAGCAGTACTTC,CASSTAGTGGNEQYF
TRBV5-1,TRBD1,NA,TRBJ2-3,TGCGCCAGCAGCTTGGTAGGAGGACAGGGAAGCACAGATACGCAGTATTTT,CASSLVGGQGSTDTQYF
TRBV5-1,TRBD1,NA,TRBJ2-5,TGCGCCAGCAGCTCGGGACAGGAGCCTTGGGAGACCCAGTACTTC,CASSSGQEPWETQYF
TRBV5-1,TRBD2,once,TRBJ2-5,TGCGCCAGCAGCTTGGGGGGGACTAGCGATCCAATAGACTTC,CASSLGGTSDPIDF
TRBV6-1,NA,NA,TRBJ1-5,TGTGCCAGCACCCAGCCTATGCAGGGGCAGCCCCAGCATTTT,CASTQPMQGQPQHF
TRBV7-2,NA,few,TRBJ1-1,TGTGCCAGCATCCCCCCCGGGTGGAACACTGAAGCTTTCTTT,CASIPPGWNTEAFF
TRBV14,TRBD1,NA,TRBJ2-7,TGTGCCAGCAGCCGGGACAGGTCCTACGAGCAGTACTTC,CASSRDRSYEQYF